The next 13 T cell receptor beta chains were all read from a single sample in a study of PD-L1 blockade in urothelial cancer. TCRdb's table, derived via immunoSEQ multiplex PCR, lists solely in-frame clones and lacks some. The sample has just over 50,000 clones, 70% to 80% seen once. Sequencing was performed on PBMCs, taken around atezolizumab (anti-PD-L1) treatment. The receptors come from a man aged 70-80 years with urothelial cancer.

As regards this clone: Distinct nucleotide sequences in the sample also encode this CDR3. The rearrangement joins TRBV7-2 to TRBJ2-3, with TRBD2 matching 10 bases. Germline CDR1 reads SGHTA; CDR2 reads FQGNSA. Unmatched junction bases numbered 9, after V lost 1 base and J lost 5 bases. The CDR3 spans 17 residues. CDR3 in amino acids: CASSLVPSGGPGDTQYF. Written as DNA, the CDR3 is TGTGCCAGCAGCTTAGTGCCTAGCGGGGGCCCTGGAGATACGCAGTATTTT.

V and J are TRBV6-5 and TRBJ2-4; D may be TRBD2 (6 bases). The germline V gene encodes CDR1 MNHEY and CDR2 SVGAGI. This CDR3 comprises 14 residues. V was trimmed by 3 bases and J by 7 bases, leaving 13 bases between them. The CDR3 protein is CASSYGRLGNIQYF. The CDR3 DNA sequence: TGTGCCAGCAGTTATGGGAGGCTCGGCAACATTCAGTACTTC.

V usage is TRBV7-2 and J usage is TRBJ2-1, with 12 positions matching TRBD2. Germline CDR1 and CDR2: SGHTA and FQGNSA. This CDR3 comprises 17 residues. After removal of 6 bases from V and 0 bases from J, the junction contained 6 bases not matched to a gene. The CDR3 DNA is TGTGCCAGCAGGCGGACTAGCGGGACGATCTCCTACAATGAGCAGTTCTTC. It is translated as CASRRTSGTISYNEQFF.

The gene calls are TRBV18 and TRBJ2-6, with 10 bases fitting TRBD2. Germline V gives CDR1 KGHSH, CDR2 LQKENI. The junction had 4 bases not matched to a gene; V was cut back by 1 base and J by 1 base. This CDR3 contains 18 residues. CDR3 protein: CASSPLSSGSSGANVLTF. CDR3 DNA: TGTGCCAGCTCACCACTGTCTAGCGGGAGTTCTGGGGCCAACGTCCTGACTTTC. Full variable domain (rest looked up from reference TRBV18 and TRBJ2-6): NAGVMQNPRHLVRRRGQEARLRCSPMKGHSHVYWYRQLPEEGLKFMVYLQKENIIDESGMPKERFSAEFPKEGPSILRIQQVVRGDSAAYFCASSPLSSGSSGANVLTFGAGSRLTVL.

The V gene is TRBV6-5, the J gene TRBJ2-5; a possible D gene is TRBD2 (6 bases). The CDR3 extends over 14 amino acids. Trimming took 6 bases from V and 5 from J, leaving 16 bases between them. The germline V gene has CDR1 MNHEY and CDR2 SVGAGI. CDR3 loop: CASSPRTGVETQYF. For the CDR3, the DNA is TGTGCCAGCAGCCCAAGGACGGGAGTGGAGACCCAGTACTTC.

J is TRBJ2-5 and V is TRBV7-7, with D maybe TRBD1 (6 bases). Trimming stripped 2 bases from V and 3 bases from J, with 10 bases between. Per the germline V gene, CDR1 is SSHAT and CDR2 is FNYEAQ (reference sequence). This CDR3 spans 14 amino acids. The CDR3 DNA is TGTGCCAGCAGCTTATTGGGGGCGGAAGAGACCCAGTACTTC. Translated: CASSLLGAEETQYF.

The gene calls are TRBV5-1 and TRBJ2-2, with D tentatively TRBD1 (5 bases). V lost 5 bases, J lost 1 base, and 12 bases lay in between. CDR1 is SGHRS and CDR2 is YFSETQ in the germline V gene. The CDR3 extends over 15 amino acids. CDR3 bases: TGCGCCAGCAGACGTGGACAAGAGAACACCGGGGAGCTGTTTTTT. It is translated as CASRRGQENTGELFF.

The chain links TRBV7-2 to TRBJ1-5, with D tentatively TRBD1 (5 bases). Germline V lookup: CDR1 SGHTA, CDR2 FQGNSA. Trimming removed 0 bases from V and 7 bases from J, with 10 bases in between. The CDR3 is made up of 14 amino acids. The CDR3 nucleotides are TGTGCCAGCAGCTTAGCAGGGGAAGCGCAGCCCCAGCATTTT. Protein sequence: CASSLAGEAQPQHF.

This chain connects TRBV7-2 to TRBJ2-3; TRBD1 agrees at 10 bases. Germline CDR1 and CDR2: SGHTA and FQGNSA. The CDR3 contains 15 residues. The V segment lost 5 bases and the J segment 4 bases; nucleotides outside the gene matches: 6. The CDR3 spells CASSLRTGGPDTQYF. The CDR3 DNA reads TGTGCCAGCAGCCTGCGGACAGGGGGTCCAGATACGCAGTATTTT.

The chain joins TRBV5-1 to TRBJ2-1, with a weak D call TRBD2 (5 bases). CDR3 length: 15 amino acids. Trimming took 0 bases from V and 0 from J, leaving 7 bases between them. Germline V gene sequence: CDR1 SGHRS, CDR2 YFSETQ. The CDR3 nucleotides read TGCGCCAGCAGCTTGGCGGGGAGCTCCTACAATGAGCAGTTCTTC. Translated: CASSLAGSSYNEQFF.

The rearrangement uses TRBV5-1 and TRBJ2-7; TRBD1 might be the D (6 bases). The germline V gene has CDR1 SGHRS and CDR2 YFSETQ. This CDR3 comprises 14 residues. Trimming pared 0 bases from V and 3 bases from J, leaving 10 bases between. CDR3: CASSLERDIYEQYF. As DNA, the CDR3 is TGCGCCAGCAGCTTGGAACGGGACATCTACGAGCAGTACTTC.

This clone rates as medium-sized. The chain joins TRBV7-3 to TRBJ2-5; 7 nucleotides align to TRBD2. This CDR3 region has 15 residues. Germline V gives CDR1 SGHTA, CDR2 FQGTGA. V was clipped by 5 bases and J by 5 bases; unmatched bases: 11. CDR3 in amino acids: CASSLGEGLGETQYF. The CDR3 DNA reads TGTGCCAGCAGCCTCGGGGAGGGGCTGGGGGAGACCCAGTACTTC.

This chain joins TRBV5-4 and TRBJ2-7, with 7 bases that match TRBD1. Germline-derived CDR1 and CDR2 are SGHNT and YYREEE (reference sequence). V lost 4 bases, J lost 3 bases, and 4 bases stayed unmatched. This CDR3 contains 13 residues. For the CDR3, the DNA is TGTGCCAGCAGCGCCGACAGGGTCTACGAGCAGTACTTC. Translation gives CASSADRVYEQYF.